This T cell receptor beta chain stems from a study of regulatory T cells in long-lasting Graves disease. This sample's time point: persistent/refractory GD, antithyroid drugs over 5 years with positive TRAb. Isolated PBMC RNA provided the starting material for the TCR library. Patients came from an endocrinology department in Xi'an, China. Construction of the TCR beta libraries employed iRepertoire HTBI primers in conjunction with Arm-PCR of CDR3 regions. TCRdb re-derived calls from the multiplex PCR reads in MiXCR, one entry per CDR3 protein. The profile shows a few hundred thousand distinct CDR3 sequences, about a quarter of them singletons. CDR1 is DFQATT and CDR2 is SNEGSKA in the germline V gene (reference sequence). This CDR3 is built from 13 residues. Trimming took off 1 base at V and 2 bases at J, with 9 bases between the two ends.

The sample here was peripheral blood mononuclear cells (PBMCs), taken when the disease was refractory, from a patient treated with antithyroid drugs. This sequence was found in a female donor with Graves disease. V is TRBV20-1 and J is TRBJ2-7, with no clear D. The CDR3: CSARADWAYEQYF. The CDR3 region has the DNA TGCAGTGCTAGAGCCGATTGGGCCTACGAGCAGTACTTC.